This T cell receptor beta chain derives from a study of OX40 agonist ivuxolimab in advanced cancers. The data were produced by immunoSEQ multiplex PCR, yet TCRdb's version contains in-frame clones alone and is incomplete. Of tens of thousands of clones listed, approximately 84% are singletons. CDR3 length equals 18 residues. V lost 4 bases and J lost 7, with 26 bases in between. Germline-derived CDR1 and CDR2 are LGHNA and YNFKEQ. The chain joins TRBV4-2 to TRBJ2-1; either TRBD1 or TRBD2 may supply D (5 bases each). This sequence was found in an adult with an advanced solid tumor such as melanoma, head and neck, liver or kidney cancer. The input for sequencing was CD4+ or CD8+ T cells sorted from blood, taken in a trial of the OX40 agonist ivuxolimab. The CDR3 region is CASSPSEGPPKSMNEQFF. The CDR3 region has the DNA TGTGCCAGCAGCCCGTCCGAGGGACCTCCGAAATCTATGAATGAGCAGTTCTTC.